This T cell receptor (beta chain) was sequenced during a study of CD8 T cells in ankylosing spondylitis. Study observations and caveats: Seemingly distinctive of ankylosing spondylitis blood was a TCR beta motif formed by eight highly homologous variants. With a CD8+ phenotype, disease-linked clones were relatively rare in peripheral blood. Reportedly, matched ankylosing spondylitis synovial fluid was significantly enriched for disease-linked clones.

The V end lost 5 bases, the J end lost 1 base, and 15 bases lay between the germline ends. The CDR3 spans 16 residues. Comment on this clonotype: Its matching antigen is unknown.

A quantitative 5'-RACE method, one with molecular barcodes, was used to make TCR beta libraries. TCRdb processed the 5' RACE reads anew with MiXCR; each CDR3 protein has one entry. Of about 250,000 distinct CDR3 sequences listed, roughly a third were seen once; the top ten hold approximately 4.6%. V gene TRBV12-3 or TRBV12-4 combines with J gene TRBJ1-3; D ambiguous. Sequenced sample: blood, either unsorted or a sorted T cell fraction (not recorded which). The receptor's source is a male donor with ankylosing spondylitis or in good health (not recorded which). CDR3 DNA sequence: TGTGCCAGCAGTCCGTGGAGTGTTGGGTCTGGAAACACCATATATTTT. It translates to CASSPWSVGSGNTIYF.